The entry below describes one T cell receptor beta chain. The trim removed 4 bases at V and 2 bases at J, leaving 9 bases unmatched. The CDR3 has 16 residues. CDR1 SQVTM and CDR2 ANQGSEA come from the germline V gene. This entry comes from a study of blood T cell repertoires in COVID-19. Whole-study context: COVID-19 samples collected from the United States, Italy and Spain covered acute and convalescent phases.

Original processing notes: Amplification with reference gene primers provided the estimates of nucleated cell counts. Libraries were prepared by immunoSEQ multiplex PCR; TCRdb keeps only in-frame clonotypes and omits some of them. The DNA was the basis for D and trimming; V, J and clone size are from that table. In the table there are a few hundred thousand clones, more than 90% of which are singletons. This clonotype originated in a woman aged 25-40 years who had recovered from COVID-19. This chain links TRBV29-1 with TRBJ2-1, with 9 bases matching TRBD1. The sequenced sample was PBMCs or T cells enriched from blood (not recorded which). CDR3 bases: TGCAGCGTTGTTACCACAGGGGGCGCGACCTACAATGAGCAGTTCTTC. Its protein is CSVVTTGGATYNEQFF.